One sample yielded the 16 T cell receptor beta chains listed below, sequenced in a study of OX40 agonist ivuxolimab in advanced cancers. The data were produced by immunoSEQ multiplex PCR, yet TCRdb's version contains in-frame clones alone and is incomplete. The table shows about 49,000 clones, with about 85% occurring only once. Sequences were derived from CD4+ or CD8+ T cells sorted from blood, sampled in a trial of the OX40 agonist ivuxolimab. All receptors derive from an adult with an advanced solid tumor such as melanoma, head and neck, liver or kidney cancer.

The V gene is TRBV2, the J gene TRBJ1-6; D is uncertain. V lost 0 bases and J 12 bases, leaving 9 bases between the germline ends. CDR1 is SNHLY and CDR2 is FYNNEI in the germline V gene. This CDR3 spans 13 amino acids. The CDR3 DNA is TGTGCCAGCAGTGAAGCGGAACGCGTACCCCTCCACTTT. It is translated as CASSEAERVPLHF.

This clone was recorded only once. The chain carries TRBV6-5 and TRBJ1-1; D might be TRBD1 (6 bases). V dropped 6 bases and J dropped 2 bases, with 10 bases sitting between them. This CDR3 has 13 residues. Germline V gene lookup returns CDR1 MNHEY and CDR2 SVGAGI. The CDR3 nucleotides read TGTGCCAGCAGCCGACAGGAAAACACTGAAGCTTTCTTT. Translated: CASSRQENTEAFF.

This rearrangement joins TRBV29-1 to TRBJ2-3; 9 bases map to TRBD1. Per germline, CDR1 SQVTM and CDR2 ANQGSEA. J was trimmed by 3 bases and V by 6 bases; bases with no gene match: 7. CDR3 length: 14 residues. The CDR3 DNA sequence: TGCAGCGTGAAAGGACAGGGGTTGACAGATACGCAGTATTTT. It translates to CSVKGQGLTDTQYF.

This chain connects TRBV6-5 to TRBJ2-7, with D unclear. Germline CDR1 and CDR2: MNHEY and SVGAGI. This CDR3 is built from 14 residues. The V end lost 5 bases, the J end lost 1 base, and 12 bases lay between the germline ends. In DNA form, the CDR3 reads TGTGCCAGCAGTGAAGAGAGTAGGTCCTACGAGCAGTACTTC. This encodes CASSEESRSYEQYF.

The rearrangement links TRBV7-9 to TRBJ2-3; TRBD1 matches at 9 bases. The germline CDR1 and CDR2 sequences are SEHNR and FQNEAQ (reference sequence). This CDR3 has 15 amino acids. V lost 7 bases and J lost 6; bases outside the gene matches: 11. The CDR3 nucleotides read TGTGCCAGCACCCGGGGGACAGGGATATCTGATACGCAGTATTTT. It encodes CASTRGTGISDTQYF.

This clone appeared a single time. This chain joins TRBV5-1 and TRBJ2-2, with D perhaps being TRBD1 or TRBD2 (5 bases each). Trimming took 2 bases from V and 6 from J, leaving 11 bases between them. In germline, CDR1 is SGHRS, CDR2 YFSETQ. CDR3 length equals 14 residues. CDR3 region: CASSFGTPPGELFF. The CDR3 nucleotides read TGCGCCAGCAGCTTTGGGACCCCGCCCGGGGAGCTGTTTTTT.

V is TRBV10-3 and J is TRBJ1-1; 7 bases are a match to TRBD1. J lost 1 base, V lost 6 bases, and 2 bases had no gene match. Per the germline V gene, CDR1 is ENHRY and CDR2 is SYGVKD. The CDR3 has 13 residues. The CDR3 DNA reads as TGTGCCATCAGCTCAGGGGGGAACACTGAAGCTTTCTTT. Translated: CAISSGGNTEAFF.

The rearrangement joins TRBV11-3 to TRBJ2-7; D may be TRBD1 or TRBD2 (5 bases each). Germline CDR1 is SGHNT and CDR2 is YENEEA. V lost 4 bases and J lost 2, with 12 bases in between. This CDR3 contains 14 residues. The chain's CDR3 is CASSSGPPAYEQYF. For the CDR3, the DNA is TGTGCCAGCAGCTCGGGACCGCCCGCCTACGAGCAGTACTTC.

The CDR3 sequence: CASSLSGLYSNQPQHF. In DNA, the CDR3 is TGTGCCAGCAGTTTATCGGGCCTCTATAGCAATCAGCCCCAGCATTTT. The chain links TRBV27 to TRBJ1-5; D gene ambiguous. V was clipped by 0 bases and J by 0 bases, with 9 bases between them. CDR1 MNHEY and CDR2 SMNVEV come from the germline V gene (reference sequence). This CDR3 comprises 16 residues.

The chain joins TRBV11-1 to TRBJ2-3, with D possibly matching TRBD2 (6 bases). Germline values: CDR1 SGHAT, CDR2 FQDESV (reference sequence). Trimming took 1 base from V and 6 from J, leaving 17 bases between them. The CDR3 totals 16 residues. Here the CDR3 DNA reads TGTGCCAGCAGCTTAGAAAATCTACTTCGGGGGGATACGCAGTATTTT. As protein: CASSLENLLRGDTQYF. The full variable domain, in which reference TRBV11-1 and TRBJ2-3 provide the parts outside the CDR3, is EAEVAQSPRYKITEKSQAVAFWCDPISGHATLYWYRQILGQGPELLVQFQDESVVDDSQLPKDRFSAERLKGVDSTLKIQPAELGDSAMYLCASSLENLLRGDTQYFGPGTRLTVL.

The table lists this clone with a few counts. V usage is TRBV6-1 and J usage is TRBJ1-5; tentative D call: TRBD1 (5 bases). This CDR3 is 13 amino acids long. From germline, CDR1 is MNHNS and CDR2 SASEGT. The V gene lost 6 bases and the J gene lost 3 bases, with 9 bases spanning the gap. CDR3 in amino acids: CASSAGFNQPQHF. The CDR3 nucleotides read TGTGCCAGCAGCGCAGGGTTCAATCAGCCCCAGCATTTT.

V usage is TRBV10-3 and J usage is TRBJ2-1; TRBD2 aligns across 9 bases. Trimming took 0 bases from V and 7 from J; bases not matched to a gene: 7. Germline V gene data show CDR1 as ENHRY and CDR2 as SYGVKD. The CDR3 spans 16 residues. CDR3 DNA sequence: TGTGCCATCAGTGAGTCACCGCTAGCGGGACGGAATGAGCAGTTCTTC. Protein: CAISESPLAGRNEQFF.

In this sample, this clone turned up a few times. The gene calls are TRBV6-5 and TRBJ1-2; D unresolved. This CDR3 is built from 13 residues. Germline lookup yields CDR1 MNHEY and CDR2 SVGAGI. Trimming cost V 8 bases and J 4 bases, with 14 bases left between them. CDR3: CASRPYSGYGYTF. The CDR3 bases are TGTGCCAGCCGACCTTATAGCGGCTATGGCTACACCTTC.

This clone was seen only a few times. V and J are TRBV28 and TRBJ1-2; 7 positions match TRBD1. Germline lookup yields CDR1 MDHEN and CDR2 SYDVKM. With V trimmed by 7 bases and J by 4 bases, 6 bases remained unmatched. This CDR3 comprises 13 residues. This chain's CDR3 is CASTADRVYGYTF. The DNA for the CDR3 is TGTGCCAGCACCGCCGACAGGGTCTATGGCTACACCTTC.

This chain links TRBV7-6 with TRBJ2-7; TRBD2 matches 12 bases. CDR3 size: 15 residues. Looked up from germline, CDR1 is SGHVS and CDR2 is FNYEAQ. With V trimmed by 5 bases and J by 6 bases, 8 bases remained unmatched. The CDR3 sequence is CASSPGLAGIAEQYF. The CDR3 DNA follows: TGTGCCAGCAGCCCAGGACTAGCGGGAATAGCCGAGCAGTACTTC.

The rearrangement joins TRBV6-4 to TRBJ1-6, with D possibly TRBD1 on 5 matching bases. This CDR3 region has 14 residues. CDR1 and CDR2 (germline): MRHNA, SNTAGT. V was shortened by 5 bases and J by 7 bases, with 12 bases between the two germline ends. This CDR3 is CASSTDSLNSPLHF. The CDR3 region has the DNA TGTGCCAGCAGTACCGACAGCCTGAATTCACCCCTCCACTTT.